The following is a TCR beta chain sequence with its context. Its specificity is not known. The record originates from a study of T cell responses to AZD1222 COVID-19 vaccine. Overall study context: Pooled together were second doses at about 4 or about 12 weeks. The study's findings and limits: Donors were chiefly white British, with a greater number of females, and clonal diversity was perhaps underestimated. With two AZD1222 doses given, Spike-specific TCR breadth and depth both rose. Spike was spanned by vaccine-associated CD4 TCRs, with dominance at 160-218 and 743-854.

Sequencing used immunoSEQ multiplex PCR; TCRdb keeps in-frame clones, though not all of them. The table lists 120,000 or so clones, about nine tenths of them singletons. This CDR3 region has 18 residues. Germline values: CDR1 SGHRS, CDR2 YFSETQ. V shed 0 bases, J shed 0 bases, and the junction held 6 bases outside the gene matches. The rearrangement uses TRBV5-1 and TRBJ1-1; 12 nucleotides match TRBD1. The sequenced sample was peripheral blood, obtained on day 0 of AZD1222 vaccination. This clonotype originated in an adult in good health. DNA of the CDR3: TGCGCCAGCAGCTTGGCCGGGACAGGGGGCCTTATGAACACTGAAGCTTTCTTT. As protein: CASSLAGTGGLMNTEAFF.